This T cell receptor (beta chain) derives from a study of identical twins' blood T cells. This clonotype was detected ten times or more. MiXCR, run by TCRdb on the 5' RACE reads, gives a single entry per CDR3 protein. Of 350,000 to 400,000 distinct CDR3 sequences in the sample, roughly 31% were seen once. This CDR3 is 15 amino acids long. CDR1 is LGHDT, CDR2 YNNKEL, per germline (reference sequence). V lost 3 bases and J lost 4, with 15 bases in between. V usage is TRBV3-1 and J usage is TRBJ1-1; possibly TRBD1 for D (6 bases). Sample: PBMCs. This TCR was sampled from a woman aged 18 to 55 in good health. CDR3 in DNA: TGTGCCAGCAGCCATGCCGACAGGTCATTCACTGAAGCTTTCTTT. Protein sequence: CASSHADRSFTEAFF.